These 11 T cell receptor beta chains were all obtained from the same sample, sequenced in a study of T cells in Graves' hyperthyroidism and ophthalmopathy. Amplified TCR beta CDR3 regions came from RNA transcripts. The primer set for the first-round RT-PCR of the TCR CDR3 was HTBI. One entry per CDR3 protein results from TCRdb running MiXCR on the multiplex PCR reads. Seen here are around 370,000 distinct CDR3 sequences, approximately 17% observed once, and the top ten hold about 38%. Material for sequencing was blood. All receptors derive from a man aged 18-30 years with Graves' ophthalmopathy.

The chain carries TRBV15 and TRBJ2-6, with TRBD2 as a possible D gene (5 bases). The germline V and J ends were trimmed by 3 bases and 0 bases, with 12 bases remaining between them. From germline, CDR1 is LNHNV and CDR2 YYDKDF (reference sequence). The CDR3 has 17 amino acids. The CDR3 bases are TGTGCCACCAGCAGGGAGGCAGCGCACTCTGGGGCCAACGTCCTGACTTTC. This translates into CATSREAAHSGANVLTF. The whole variable domain, filled in from reference TRBV15 and TRBJ2-6, reads DAMVIQNPRYQVTQFGKPVTLSCSQTLNHNVMYWYQQKSSQAPKLLFHYYDKDFNNEADTPDNFQSRRPNTSFCFLDIRSPGLGDTAMYLCATSREAAHSGANVLTFGAGSRLTVL.

There are many counts of this clonotype. The chain employs TRBV5-1 and TRBJ1-4; D not certain. The V end was cut by 2 bases, the J end by 0 bases, with 5 bases between. This CDR3 contains 14 residues. Germline V CDR1 and CDR2: SGHRS, YFSETQ. CDR3 nucleotide sequence: TGCGCCAGCAGCTTAACAACAACTAATGAAAAACTGTTTTTT. Translated: CASSLTTTNEKLFF.

This clonotype was counted ten times or more. This chain uses TRBV7-3 with TRBJ1-1, with no clear D. Trimming stripped 3 bases from V and 0 bases from J, with 5 bases between. The CDR3 length is 13 residues. CDR1 is SGHTA, CDR2 FQGTGA, per germline. CDR3 nucleotides: TGTGCCAGCAGCTTCCGGATGAACACTGAAGCTTTCTTT. Its protein product is CASSFRMNTEAFF.

The rearrangement uses TRBV5-1 and TRBJ2-3; no reliable D call. Trimming took off 0 bases at V and 4 bases at J, with 9 bases between the two ends. Germline values: CDR1 SGHRS, CDR2 YFSETQ. The length of the CDR3 is 14 residues. The CDR3 sequence: CASSLVSLADTQYF. CDR3 DNA sequence: TGCGCCAGCAGCTTGGTTAGCTTGGCAGATACGCAGTATTTT.

The genes are TRBV6-1 and TRBJ2-1; TRBD2 matches 10 bases. V shed 8 bases, J shed 2 bases, and the junction held 9 bases outside the gene matches. CDR1 and CDR2 from the germline V gene are MNHNS and SASEGT. The CDR3 runs to 16 residues. CDR3 loop: CASSLSGGHPYNEQFF. CDR3 in DNA: TGTGCCAGCTCCCTTAGCGGGGGGCACCCCTACAATGAGCAGTTCTTC.

The V and J genes are TRBV12-3 or TRBV12-4 and TRBJ2-1; maybe TRBD2 (6 bases). The CDR3 extends over 17 amino acids. The V and J ends lost 6 bases and 4 bases respectively, with 22 bases between them. The CDR3 region has the DNA TGTGCCAGCAGCCTTGTCCGGGACTCTCTACTTTACAATGAGCAGTTCTTC. Protein sequence: CASSLVRDSLLYNEQFF.

This chain connects TRBV7-2 to TRBJ2-5; 12 bases are a match to TRBD2. This CDR3 comprises 17 residues. Germline V gives CDR1 SGHTA, CDR2 FQGNSA. Losses at the gene ends were 3 bases for V and 5 bases for J; bases not matched to a gene: 10. CDR3: CASSFTSGGPMEETQYF. The CDR3 DNA sequence: TGTGCCAGCAGCTTTACTAGCGGGGGGCCCATGGAGGAGACCCAGTACTTC.

The chain recombines TRBV20-1 with TRBJ1-5; D uncertain. This CDR3 has 14 residues. Trimming left V 0 bases short and J 5 bases short, with 11 bases between. Germline V gene data show CDR1 as DFQATT and CDR2 as SNEGSKA (reference sequence). The DNA of the CDR3 is TGCAGTGCTAGAGATAGAAGAGCCGATCAGCCCCAGCATTTT. It translates to CSARDRRADQPQHF.

The chain has TRBV25-1 and TRBJ1-1; D remains unclear. V was cut by 6 bases and J by 1 base, with 12 bases left in between. CDR3 size: 14 residues. CDR1 is MGHDK and CDR2 is SYGVNS in the germline V gene. CDR3 residues: CASSPTPRNTEAFF. CDR3 sequence (DNA): TGTGCCAGCAGCCCGACCCCCAGGAACACTGAAGCTTTCTTT.

V usage is TRBV12-3 or TRBV12-4 and J usage is TRBJ2-3, with D unclear. V shed 3 bases and J shed 0 bases, with 10 bases lying between them. The CDR3 consists of 15 residues. CDR3 coding DNA: TGTGCCAGCAGTTTTAGGCAGACTAGCACAGATACGCAGTATTTT. This gives the protein CASSFRQTSTDTQYF.

The rearrangement uses TRBV6-1 and TRBJ2-5; possible D gene TRBD2, 5 bases. V lost 3 bases to trimming and J lost 3 bases, with 14 bases between them. Germline V gene sequence: CDR1 MNHNS, CDR2 SASEGT. The CDR3 has 15 residues. For the CDR3, the DNA is TGTGCCAGCAGTGACGGCTGGCCGGGGAAAGAGACCCAGTACTTC. Translated: CASSDGWPGKETQYF.